In its sample, the clone carrying this T cell receptor beta chain was seen many times. The sample comes from a study of T cells after yellow fever vaccination. TCRdb processed the 5' RACE reads anew with MiXCR; each CDR3 protein has one entry. The sample includes hundreds of thousands of distinct CDR3 sequences, under 15% of them seen just once. V gave up 5 bases and J gave up 4 bases, with 10 bases separating them. Germline V gene sequence: CDR1 SEHNR, CDR2 FQNEAQ (reference sequence). The CDR3 is made up of 13 amino acids. V gene TRBV7-9 combines with J gene TRBJ2-3; no reliable D call. Sequenced here: CD4+ T cells sorted from PBMCs, sampled 15 days after the yellow fever booster vaccination. The source of this sequence is a man aged 18 to 35 who received the YFV17D yellow fever vaccine. CDR3 nucleotide sequence: TGTGCCAGCAGCCCCTACAGTGCAGATACGCAGTATTTT. Translated, it gives CASSPYSADTQYF.